Listed here is a single TCR beta chain. What it recognizes is unknown. The data derive from a study of shared clonotypes between healthy human individuals. Study outcomes and limitations: Researchers found naive subsets generally carried larger estimated richness than memory subsets.

The germline V gene encodes CDR1 LNHDA and CDR2 SQIVND (reference sequence). The CDR3 covers 16 residues. Trimming cost V 6 bases and J 3 bases, with 17 bases left between them. Sequencing used immunoSEQ multiplex PCR; TCRdb keeps in-frame clones, though not all of them. The repertoire holds around 1,100,000 clones, with roughly 80% as singletons. Sequencing input: memory CD4+ T cells from PBMCs. Subset specified: CD45RA-negative fraction. The chain joins TRBV19 to TRBJ1-4, with a possible D match to TRBD1 (6 bases). The receptor was isolated from a man between 18 and 35 years old in good health. Some clones in this sample may be carry-over from other donors' samples. CDR3: CASSRGQPAANEKLFF. DNA of the CDR3: TGTGCCAGTAGCCGGGGACAACCAGCGGCTAATGAAAAACTGTTTTTT.